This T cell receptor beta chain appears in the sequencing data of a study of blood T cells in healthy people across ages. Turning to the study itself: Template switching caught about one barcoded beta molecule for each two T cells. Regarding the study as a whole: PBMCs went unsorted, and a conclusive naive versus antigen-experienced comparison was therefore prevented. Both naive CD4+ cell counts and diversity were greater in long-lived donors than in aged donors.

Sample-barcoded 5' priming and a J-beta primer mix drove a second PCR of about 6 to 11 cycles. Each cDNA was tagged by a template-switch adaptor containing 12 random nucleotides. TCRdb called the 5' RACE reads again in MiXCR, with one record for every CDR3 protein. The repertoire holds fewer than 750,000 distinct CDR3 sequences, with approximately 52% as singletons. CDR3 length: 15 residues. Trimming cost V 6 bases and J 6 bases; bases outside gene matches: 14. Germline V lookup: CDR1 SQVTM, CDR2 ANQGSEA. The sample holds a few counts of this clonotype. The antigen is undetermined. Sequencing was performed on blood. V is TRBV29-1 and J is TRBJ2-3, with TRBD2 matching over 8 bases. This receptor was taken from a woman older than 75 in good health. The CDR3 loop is CSVDGGAYSPDTQYF. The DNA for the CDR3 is TGCAGCGTGGACGGGGGGGCCTACTCACCGGATACGCAGTATTTT.